These T cell receptor beta chains were read from a single sample in a study of cytomegalovirus exposure and HLA in healthy donors. Some clones are missing from TCRdb's copy, which holds only in-frame ones; the method was immunoSEQ multiplex PCR. Of a few hundred thousand clones listed, 65% to 80% are singletons. Sequences were obtained from PBMCs. The receptors stem from a girl aged 2-10 years in good health and CMV-seronegative. The CDR3 runs from the conserved cysteine through the conserved F or W. D genes are given only for firm matches. A clone size is listed for some rows: how often the clone was seen (once, few, many), or a class if it is expanded.

>TRBD2|TRBV30|TRBJ2-3|few
TGTGCCGCCTCCTTAAGCGGGAGCCTCGCAGATACGCAGTATTTT
CAASLSGSLADTQYF
>TRBD1|TRBV29-1|TRBJ1-3|NA
TGCAGCGTTGAAGATCGAGGGGGCCCTGGAAACACCATATATTTT
CSVEDRGGPGNTIYF
>NA|TRBV7-9|TRBJ2-5|NA
TGTGCCAGCAGCTTAGCTGGCGAGACCCAGTACTTC
CASSLAGETQYF
>TRBD1|TRBV5-4|TRBJ2-7|NA
TGTGCCAGCAGCTCCCCCGGGACAGGGGAGGCCGAGCAGTACTTC
CASSSPGTGEAEQYF
>NA|TRBV27|TRBJ1-4|NA
TGTGCCAGCACCCACGTTGCGGCGGCCTCAAATGAAAAACTGTTTTTT
CASTHVAAASNEKLFF
>NA|TRBV9|TRBJ2-7|NA
TGTGCCAGCAGCGGTGTACTAGCCCTCTCCTACGAGCAGTACTTC
CASSGVLALSYEQYF
>TRBD1|TRBV18|TRBJ1-1|NA
TGTGCCAGCTCACCACGGCGAGGGACAGGAGAGAACACTGAAGCTTTCTTT
CASSPRRGTGENTEAFF
>TRBD2|TRBV2|TRBJ2-7|NA
TGTGCCAGCAGTGGCGGGAGACCCGACGAGCAGTACTTC
CASSGGRPDEQYF
>TRBD1|TRBV10-2|TRBJ1-1|NA
TGCGCCAGCAGCCCACAGGGGGGAAGCTACACTGAAGCTTTCTTT
CASSPQGGSYTEAFF
>NA|TRBV30|TRBJ2-7|NA
TGTGCCTGGAGTGTTCTTCGTGAGGGCGACGAGCAGTACTTC
CAWSVLREGDEQYF
>TRBD1|TRBV5-5|TRBJ2-5|NA
TGTGCCAGCAGCCAGGACAGGGGTCAAGAGACCCAGTACTTC
CASSQDRGQETQYF
>NA|TRBV21-1|TRBJ2-2|few
TGTGCCAGCAGCAAACCTGTCGGGGAGCTGTTTTTT
CASSKPVGELFF
>TRBD2|TRBV11-2|TRBJ2-7|NA
TGTGCCAGCAGCCTTAGCGGGGGTGGACTGTACGAGCAGTACTTC
CASSLSGGGLYEQYF
>TRBD2|TRBV5-1|TRBJ2-7|NA
TGCGCCAGCAGCTCCACTAAGACTAGCGGGTCCCACGAGCAGTACTTC
CASSSTKTSGSHEQYF
>NA|TRBV4-1|TRBJ1-5|NA
TGCGCCAGCAGCCAAAAATTTTCACAGGGAGATAGCAATCAGCCCCAGCATTTT
CASSQKFSQGDSNQPQHF
>TRBD1|TRBV19|TRBJ1-2|NA
TGTGCCAGTAGTCCAGGACAGGCCTCCTATGGCTACACCTTC
CASSPGQASYGYTF
>NA|TRBV9|TRBJ1-5|NA
TGTGCCAGCAGCCCCTGGACAGAAGATAGCAATCAGCCCCAGCATTTT
CASSPWTEDSNQPQHF
>NA|TRBV5-1|TRBJ2-5|NA
TGCGCCAGTCGGCGGGGCAGGAAAGGAGGCGAGACCCAGTACTTC
CASRRGRKGGETQYF
>TRBD2|TRBV5-1|TRBJ2-3|NA
TGCGCCAGCAGCGGCGGACTAGCGGGGGGGGTCGCAGATACGCAGTATTTT
CASSGGLAGGVADTQYF
>TRBD1|TRBV7-9|TRBJ1-2|NA
TGTGCCAGCAGCTTAGGTGACAGGGGCAGTGGCTACACCTTC
CASSLGDRGSGYTF
>TRBD1|TRBV4-1|TRBJ1-2|NA
TGCGCCAGCAGCCAAGATCAGGCAGGGGGTTATGGCTACACCTTC
CASSQDQAGGYGYTF
>NA|TRBV21-1|TRBJ1-4|NA
TGTGCCAGCAGCAAAGGTCATTTGACCTCCCGGGGTGAAAAACTGTTTTTT
CASSKGHLTSRGEKLFF
>NA|TRBV6-5|TRBJ2-7|once
TGTGCCAGCAGTCCCCAACGCGGCCCGTACGAGCAGTACTTC
CASSPQRGPYEQYF
>NA|TRBV21-1|TRBJ2-1|NA
TGTGCCAGCAGCAAAGTCACGGACAGGGGCAATGAGCAGTTCTTC
CASSKVTDRGNEQFF